One sample yielded the 26 T cell receptor beta chains listed below, sequenced in a study of shared clonotypes between healthy human individuals. TCRdb's copy holds only in-frame clones and misses some; the assay was immunoSEQ multiplex PCR. There are approximately 530,000 clones in the sample; about 95% occur only once, and roughly 0.06% lies in the top ten. Source material: naive CD4+ T cells sorted from blood. Subset denoted: CD45RA+ positively selected. These receptors originate from a woman aged 25 to 39 in good health.

This clone was recorded only once. The V and J genes are TRBV27 and TRBJ2-4; D call uncertain. Trimming took 10 bases from V and 0 from J, leaving 10 bases between them. The germline V gene encodes CDR1 MNHEY and CDR2 SMNVEV (reference sequence). This CDR3 spans 13 amino acids. The CDR3 reads CATRPLAKNIQYF. Here the CDR3 DNA reads TGTGCCACCCGGCCTTTAGCCAAAAACATTCAGTACTTC.

The chain combines TRBV25-1 with TRBJ1-5, with 8 bases that match TRBD1. The germline V gene has CDR1 MGHDK and CDR2 SYGVNS. V lost 6 bases to trimming and J lost 5 bases; unmatched junction nucleotides: 3. The CDR3 length is 13 residues. The CDR3 here is CASRDRGDQPQHF. Here the CDR3 DNA reads TGTGCCAGCAGAGACAGGGGTGATCAGCCCCAGCATTTT.

DNA of the CDR3: TGTGCCATCAGTGGACGACTAGCGGGAGATTCAGATACGCAGTATTTT. It translates to CAISGRLAGDSDTQYF. The chain links TRBV10-3 to TRBJ2-3; 12 bases fit TRBD2. V was clipped by 4 bases and J by 4 bases; unmatched bases: 6. This CDR3 has 16 amino acids. The germline V gene has CDR1 ENHRY and CDR2 SYGVKD.

This clone appeared once. The chain combines TRBV7-2 with TRBJ2-3; D is uncertain. Per germline, CDR1 SGHTA and CDR2 FQGNSA. There are 15 residues in the CDR3. The V end was cut by 5 bases, the J end by 2 bases, with 14 bases between. The CDR3, as DNA: TGTGCCAGCAGCGAACGTCTCGGCTACACAGATACGCAGTATTTT. It translates to CASSERLGYTDTQYF. Filled out from reference TRBV7-2 and TRBJ2-3, the complete variable domain reads GAGVSQSPSNKVTEKGKDVELRCDPISGHTALYWYRQSLGQGLEFLIYFQGNSAPDKSGLPSDRFSAERTGGSVSTLTIQRTQQEDSAVYLCASSERLGYTDTQYFGPGTRLTVL.

The chain carries TRBV5-1 and TRBJ2-3, with a tentative D call TRBD2 (6 bases). The CDR3 is 14 amino acids. V lost 4 bases and J lost 2, with 11 bases in between. In germline, CDR1 is SGHRS, CDR2 YFSETQ. In DNA form, the CDR3 reads TGCGCCAGCAGCGAGGGACTTCTCACAGATACGCAGTATTTT. Translating it yields CASSEGLLTDTQYF.

The chain couples TRBV5-1 to TRBJ2-1, with 10 bases matching TRBD2. The CDR3 length is 15 residues. After removal of 4 bases from V and 2 bases from J, the junction contained 3 bases not matched to a gene. Germline CDR1 SGHRS, CDR2 YFSETQ. CDR3 nucleotide sequence: TGCGCCAGCAGCCTCAGCGGGAGGGCCTACAATGAGCAGTTCTTC. This encodes CASSLSGRAYNEQFF.

The gene calls are TRBV27 and TRBJ2-5, with 7 bases fitting TRBD1. Germline CDR1 MNHEY, CDR2 SMNVEV (reference sequence). V was clipped by 5 bases and J by 0 bases; unmatched bases: 6. This CDR3 spans 15 amino acids. DNA for the CDR3: TGTGCCAGCAGTCTGACAGGGCAGTACCAAGAGACCCAGTACTTC. Residues: CASSLTGQYQETQYF.

With respect to this clone: The identical CDR3 is also encoded by other nucleotide sequences in the sample. The chain uses TRBV21-1 and TRBJ1-1. TRBV21-1 is flagged as a pseudogene. The CDR3 is 12 amino acids. The CDR3 region has the DNA TGTGCCAGCAGCAAAGTAGGCACTGAAGCTTTCTTT. This codes for CASSKVGTEAFF.

The chain combines TRBV6-4 with TRBJ2-3; the match to TRBD2 covers 12 bases. Germline lookup yields CDR1 MRHNA and CDR2 SNTAGT. This CDR3 comprises 20 residues. V shed 6 bases, J shed 0 bases, and the junction held 16 bases outside the gene matches. CDR3 residues: CASSPPPSGRAFYSTDTQYF. For the CDR3, the DNA is TGTGCCAGCAGCCCCCCCCCTAGCGGGAGGGCCTTTTATAGCACAGATACGCAGTATTTT.

The V gene is TRBV25-1, the J gene TRBJ2-5; perhaps D is TRBD1 or TRBD2 (5 bases each). Trimming removed 4 bases at V and 5 bases at J, with 14 bases between. Germline V lookup: CDR1 MGHDK, CDR2 SYGVNS. This CDR3 is built from 14 residues. The CDR3 loop reads CASSARDRGETQYF. CDR3 DNA: TGTGCCAGCAGTGCCCGGGATAGGGGCGAGACCCAGTACTTC.

The chain joins TRBV5-1 to TRBJ1-2; perhaps TRBD1 as D (5 bases). Germline V gene sequence: CDR1 SGHRS, CDR2 YFSETQ. Between the trimmed V and J ends, which lost 0 bases and 4 bases, there was a span of 16 bases. This CDR3 contains 16 residues. The CDR3 DNA follows: TGCGCCAGCAGCTTGGCGGCGGGGGAAGGGGTCTATGGCTACACCTTC. It encodes CASSLAAGEGVYGYTF.

The V call is TRBV28, the J call TRBJ2-5; no clear D gene. The DNA end favors TRBJ2-7, so the J call may be wrong. CDR1 is MDHEN and CDR2 is SYDVKM in the germline V gene. The CDR3 covers 12 residues. CDR3 in DNA: TGTGCCAGCCGCTCACACTCCTACGAGCAGTACTTC. Residues: CASRSHSYEQYF.

This CDR3 is CASSERLVYEQFF. CDR3 bases: TGTGCCAGCAGTGAGCGACTAGTCTATGAGCAGTTCTTC. The rearrangement links TRBV2 to TRBJ2-1; D may be TRBD2 (6 bases). Trimming removed 3 bases from V and 8 bases from J, with 11 bases in between. Germline-derived CDR1 and CDR2 are SNHLY and FYNNEI. The length of the CDR3 is 13 residues.

CDR3: CASSTTGLSEKLFF. In nucleotides, the CDR3 is TGTGCCAGTAGTACGACAGGGCTTTCGGAAAAACTGTTTTTT. The J gene is TRBJ1-4, the V gene TRBV19, with TRBD1 matching over 7 bases. Germline V gene lookup returns CDR1 LNHDA and CDR2 SQIVND (reference sequence). V shed 4 bases and J 8 bases; nucleotides not matched to a gene: 7. The CDR3 length is 14 residues.

The CDR3 sequence is CASKLLRDPFYEQYF. The CDR3 DNA sequence: TGTGCCAGCAAACTCTTACGGGACCCGTTCTACGAGCAGTACTTC. V and J are TRBV27 and TRBJ2-7, with D perhaps being TRBD1 or TRBD2 (5 bases each). CDR3 length: 15 residues. The germline CDR1 and CDR2 sequences are MNHEY and SMNVEV (reference sequence). Trimming removed 7 bases from V and 3 bases from J, with 19 bases in between.

The chain is built from TRBV18 and TRBJ2-5; a possible D gene is TRBD1 (6 bases). The DNA end favors TRBJ2-7, so the J call may be wrong. The germline V gene encodes CDR1 KGHSH and CDR2 LQKENI. The CDR3 length is 17 residues. The CDR3 sequence is CASSPKPGHPERREQYF. DNA for the CDR3: TGTGCCAGCTCACCAAAACCGGGACACCCAGAACGACGCGAGCAGTACTTC.

The chain carries TRBV19 and TRBJ2-1; D not certain. Trimming stripped 2 bases from V and 8 bases from J, with 4 bases between. The CDR3 consists of 11 residues. Per the germline V gene, CDR1 is LNHDA and CDR2 is SQIVND (reference sequence). CDR3 sequence (DNA): TGTGCCAGTAGTATAAGCCATGAGCAGTTCTTC. Its protein product is CASSISHEQFF.

The chain carries TRBV5-8 and TRBJ1-3, with a possible D match to TRBD1 (6 bases). This CDR3 region has 13 residues. Germline loops: CDR1 SGHTS, CDR2 YDEGEE. V was pared by 4 bases and J by 7 bases, with 12 bases between. The DNA of the CDR3 is TGTGCCAGCAGCGTAGGACAGTGGAACACCATATATTTT. The encoded protein is CASSVGQWNTIYF.

CDR3: CAITEGTSRRWEQYF. The CDR3 DNA sequence: TGTGCCATCACCGAGGGGACTAGCCGGAGGTGGGAGCAGTACTTC. The chain combines TRBV10-3 with TRBJ2-7, with 9 bases lining up with TRBD2. This CDR3 comprises 15 residues. Germline loops: CDR1 ENHRY, CDR2 SYGVKD. V shed 7 bases, J shed 7 bases, and the junction held 14 bases outside the gene matches.

This clone appeared a single time. This chain links TRBV6-6 with TRBJ1-5; D is undetermined. Germline V gene lookup returns CDR1 MNHNY and CDR2 SVGAGI (reference sequence). Between the trimmed V and J ends, which lost 8 bases and 0 bases, there was a span of 14 bases. This CDR3 spans 15 amino acids. The CDR3 nucleotides read TGTGCCAGCCGTCAAGGAGGGAATAGCAATCAGCCCCAGCATTTT. This sequence encodes CASRQGGNSNQPQHF.

The table lists this clone with a few counts. The V call is TRBV19, the J call TRBJ2-7; D is undetermined. Germline V CDR1 and CDR2: LNHDA, SQIVND (reference sequence). Trimming pared 3 bases from V and 0 bases from J, leaving 12 bases between. The CDR3 is 15 amino acids. CDR3 residues: CASSIVHLSSYEQYF. The CDR3 coding sequence is TGTGCCAGTAGTATTGTCCACCTGAGCTCCTACGAGCAGTACTTC.

The chain combines TRBV29-1 with TRBJ2-5; no clear D gene. The CDR3 runs to 11 residues. V lost 3 bases to trimming and J lost 5 bases, with 7 bases between them. Germline CDR1 reads SQVTM; CDR2 reads ANQGSEA. The CDR3 DNA sequence: TGCAGCGTTGAGTATTCGGAGACCCAGTACTTC. It translates to CSVEYSETQYF. Variable domain in full (rest from reference TRBV29-1 and TRBJ2-5): SAVISQKPSRDICQRGTSLTIQCQVDSQVTMMFWYRQQPGQSLTLIATANQGSEATYESGFVIDKFPISRPNLTFSTLTVSNMSPEDSSIYLCSVEYSETQYFGPGTRLLVL.

CDR3 in DNA: TGTGCCAGCAGGAGGACAGGGGTTCAGCCCCAGCATTTT. This translates into CASRRTGVQPQHF. The chain couples TRBV28 to TRBJ1-5; TRBD1 aligns across 9 bases. With 6 bases clipped from V and 6 bases from J, the junction kept 3 bases outside the gene matches. The germline V gene has CDR1 MDHEN and CDR2 SYDVKM. The CDR3 runs 13 residues.

V is TRBV5-1 and J is TRBJ1-4, with D perhaps TRBD1 (6 bases). Per germline, CDR1 SGHRS and CDR2 YFSETQ. The CDR3 loop spans 14 amino acids. V lost 2 bases and J 4 bases, leaving 9 bases between the germline ends. The CDR3 here is CASSFNRDNEKLFF. The CDR3 DNA follows: TGCGCCAGCAGCTTTAACAGGGATAATGAAAAACTGTTTTTT.

V gene TRBV2 combines with J gene TRBJ1-1; D might be TRBD1 (6 bases). CDR1 is SNHLY, CDR2 FYNNEI, per germline. Trimming cost V 5 bases and J 1 base, with 14 bases left between them. This CDR3 is built from 15 residues. CDR3 protein: CASSPYGTQNTEAFF. CDR3 DNA sequence: TGTGCCAGCAGTCCGTATGGGACACAGAACACTGAAGCTTTCTTT. The variable domain in full, with the rest retrieved from reference TRBV2 and TRBJ1-1, is EPEVTQTPSHQVTQMGQEVILRCVPISNHLYFYWYRQILGQKVEFLVSFYNNEISEKSEIFDDQFSVERPDGSNFTLKIRSTKLEDSAMYFCASSPYGTQNTEAFFGQGTRLTVV.

The chain links TRBV20-1 to TRBJ1-1; D perhaps matches TRBD1 (6 bases). The CDR3 contains 11 residues. Germline CDR1 is DFQATT and CDR2 is SNEGSKA (reference sequence). The ends were cut back, 5 bases at V and 11 bases at J, with 15 bases in the middle. The CDR3 is CSASGGPGAFF. The CDR3 region has the DNA TGCAGTGCTTCGGGGGGGCCCGGGGCTTTCTTT.